The T cell receptor beta chain described here comes from a study of post-analysis software for immune sequencing data. Germline CDR1 is LGHNA and CDR2 is YNFKEQ. Trimming shortened V by 0 bases and J by 11 bases, and 13 bases separated the two germline ends. This CDR3 has 13 amino acids. Worth noting for this clonotype: Its antigen remains unknown.

Sequencing libraries made from TCR beta cDNA carried unique molecular identifiers. TCRdb re-analysed the PCR reads in MiXCR, keeping a single row per CDR3 protein. The profile covers around 700,000 distinct CDR3 sequences, with roughly three fifths appearing a single time and about 11% taken by the ten largest. Study-wide results and limits: People with multiple sclerosis had a significantly lower normalized Chao1 diversity than controls did. Relative to controls, patients had 4 or 5 TRBV segments at higher frequency, with TRBV5-6, TRBV5-1 and TRBV20-1 among these.

The specimen was blood. The chain has TRBV4-2 and TRBJ1-2; D unresolved. This receptor was obtained from a girl between 2 and 10 years old with multiple sclerosis. For the CDR3, the DNA is TGTGCCAGCAGCCAAGATCTTGCGGGTGGTTACACCTTC. This translates into CASSQDLAGGYTF.